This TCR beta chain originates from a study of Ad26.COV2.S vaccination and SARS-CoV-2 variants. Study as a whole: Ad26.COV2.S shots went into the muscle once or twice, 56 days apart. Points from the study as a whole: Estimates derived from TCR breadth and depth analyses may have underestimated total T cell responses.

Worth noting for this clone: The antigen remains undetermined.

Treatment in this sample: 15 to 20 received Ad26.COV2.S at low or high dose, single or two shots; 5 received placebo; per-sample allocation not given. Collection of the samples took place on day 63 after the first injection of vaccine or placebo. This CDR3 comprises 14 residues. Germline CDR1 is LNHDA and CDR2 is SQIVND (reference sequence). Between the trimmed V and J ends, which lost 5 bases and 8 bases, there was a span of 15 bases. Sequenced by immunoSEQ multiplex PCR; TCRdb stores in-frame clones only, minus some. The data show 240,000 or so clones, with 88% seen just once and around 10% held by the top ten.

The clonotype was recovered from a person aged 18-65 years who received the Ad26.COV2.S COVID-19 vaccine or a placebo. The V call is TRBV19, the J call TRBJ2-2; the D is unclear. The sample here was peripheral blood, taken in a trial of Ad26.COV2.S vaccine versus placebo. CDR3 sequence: CASSLALSLGELFF. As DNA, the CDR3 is TGTGCCAGTAGTCTCGCGCTGTCTTTAGGGGAGCTGTTTTTT.